What follows describes a single TCR beta chain. The data stem from a study of blood T cells in healthy people across ages. Sample-barcoded 5' priming and a J-beta primer mix drove a second PCR of about 7 to 12 cycles. TCRdb re-analysed the 5' RACE reads in MiXCR, keeping a single row per CDR3 protein. The sample consists of 550,000 to 650,000 distinct CDR3 sequences, about 29% of them appearing once. V shed 8 bases, J shed 3 bases, and the junction held 5 bases outside the gene matches. Germline lookup yields CDR1 DFQATT and CDR2 SNEGSKA (reference sequence). The CDR3 totals 12 residues. These data were also reused for a study on T cells of mothers and their children.

Sequencing input: blood. The chain links TRBV20-1 to TRBJ2-3; 7 nucleotides agree with TRBD1. This clonotype originated in a boy between 2 and 10 years old in good health. CDR3 loop: CSLPQGTDTQYF. DNA of the CDR3: TGCAGTCTGCCACAGGGGACAGATACGCAGTATTTT.